This TCR beta chain was identified during a study of blood T cell repertoires in COVID-19. Study-wide background: Sources were T cells, B-cell-depleted T cells, or PBMCs; the material itself was cDNA or gDNA.

Original handling: Reference gene primer amplification yielded estimated nucleated cell counts. Clones were sequenced by immunoSEQ multiplex PCR, and TCRdb holds only the in-frame ones, with some missing. The V and J calls and clone size come from that table; D and trimming were worked out from the DNA. The sample contains around 150,000 clones, 76% of which appear only once. This clone was detected a few times. V gave up 7 bases and J gave up 0 bases, with 13 bases separating them. Germline CDR1 reads MDHEN; CDR2 reads SYDVKM. This CDR3 is built from 16 residues. This TCR was sampled from a woman of 80 years or more with acute or convalescent COVID-19. The chain employs TRBV28 and TRBJ2-6; D gene unclear. The sample consisted of peripheral blood. The CDR3 loop is CASTLTEYSGANVLTF. As DNA, the CDR3 is TGTGCCAGCACCCTAACGGAGTACTCTGGGGCCAACGTCCTGACTTTC.